This T cell receptor beta chain was recovered during a study of immune heterogeneity within non-small cell lung tumors (dated by TCRdb to between 2018 and 2020). Background on the whole study: By histology, the tumors included 10 to 11 non-squamous carcinomas, several squamous cell carcinomas and 1 tumor not otherwise specified. Whole-exome sequencing, RNA-seq and TCR beta repertoire sequencing were combined for multiple spatially distinct regions from each NSCLC tumor so that intratumoral immune heterogeneity could be examined. TCR repertoire analysis included 55 to 65 tumor loci from 15 patients, whereas transcriptome data included only roughly 40 loci from about 13 patients. Neoantigen binding to each patient's HLA alleles was predicted with netMHCpan-3.0 for mutant peptides of 8 to 11 amino acids.

Genomic DNA extracted from bulk tumor tissue served as TCR template, with around 600 ng gDNA amplified per sample. During surgery, multiple biopsies were taken from each primary tumor and placed as far apart as possible within the tumor mass. Patients in the study cohort, which was described as untreated, were newly diagnosed NSCLC cases going through curative surgery. Donors were 15 newly diagnosed non-small cell lung cancer patients undergoing surgery with curative intent. Resected tumor masses were reviewed by two independent pathologists. Sequencing was performed only on DNA and RNA samples of high quality. Overall study results and their limits: Within a given patient, the same dominant CDR3B clonotypes showed up repeatedly across loci, although different tumor locations also carried unique high-frequency clones. For the most part, high-frequency TCR beta clonotypes differed from one individual patient to another. Local T-cell repertoire clonality showed a statistically significant but moderate positive correlation with local tumor mutational burden (R about 0.35).

With respect to this clonotype: Its target antigen remains unknown. This CDR3 fails to terminate in the conserved phenylalanine or tryptophan, so it likely reflects a read error. The limits of the CDR3 on the DNA are not certain, so only TCRdb's listed CDR3 is given.

The germline V gene (reference sequence) yields GTSNPN for CDR1 and SVGIG for CDR2. The CDR3 has 14 residues if both end residues are counted. The TCR beta CDR3 region was amplified with a multiplex PCR system whose first round ran for approximately 10 cycles using 32 V-gene forward primers and 13 J-gene reverse primers. A QIAGEN Multiplex PCR Kit was used for first-round PCR, and the primer sequences were filed in Chinese patent CN105087789A. Illumina universal primers were added in a second PCR round performed with the Phusion High-Fidelity PCR Kit. TCR libraries were paired-end sequenced at 151 bp read length on the Illumina HiSeq X Ten platform. In the authors' own workflow: Cutadapt was used to discard reads without multiplex PCR primers, PEAR merged the read pairs, and MiXCR with default settings called the CDR3 regions. Shannon entropy measured repertoire diversity, while clonality was calculated as one minus the Shannon entropy divided by the ln of the count of productive unique sequences. Clonotypes present at frequencies of at least 0.5% were defined as dominant or high-frequency T-cell clones. TCRdb passed the public sequencing reads through fastp at Q25 and MiXCR, retaining productive beta sequences. All rows with the same CDR3 protein become a single entry with the most common DNA and genes. The V and J calls were determined by TCRdb, not by the authors. Recorded for this sample are roughly 4,100 distinct CDR3 sequences; around 30% of them occurred a single time. The ten largest make up roughly an eighth of the sample.

The rearrangement combines TRBV30 with TRBJ2-3; TRBD2, the D gene given by the table, was not confirmed from the DNA. The origin of this receptor is a man in his sixties with non-small cell lung cancer. Sequencing used lung tumor tissue. The CDR3 has the sequence CAWSVQRTEQYFGP.